This T cell receptor (beta chain) emerged from a study of PD-1 blockade in mismatch repair-deficient tumors. TCRdb's copy holds only in-frame clones and misses some; the assay was immunoSEQ multiplex PCR. The table includes roughly 14,000 clones, around four fifths detected once. This clone was counted once. What it binds is not known. Study outcomes and limitations: Three of seven peptides expanded clones, giving over a hundred unique blood TCRs.

Time point described: approximately nine-day in vitro stimulation with candidate neoantigen peptide 4. Three pembrolizumab responders had their TCRs sequenced. A roughly eleven-day in vitro culture was run per each of roughly 7 reactive peptides. The sequencing used cells cultured in vitro, collected from a patient treated with pembrolizumab. This clonotype originated in an adult with mismatch repair-deficient cancer.

The CDR3 DNA sequence: TGCGCCAGCAGCTTGGCCCTAGCGGATACCTCTACCGGGGAGCTGTTTTTT. Its translation is CASSLALADTSTGELFF. This chain links TRBV5-1 with TRBJ2-2; TRBD2 aligns across 7 bases. V lost 0 bases to trimming and J lost 5 bases; unmatched junction nucleotides: 10. The CDR3 is 17 residues long. From germline, CDR1 is SGHRS and CDR2 YFSETQ.